This T cell receptor beta chain was captured in a study of regulatory T cells in long-lasting Graves disease. As to time point: newly diagnosed GD, antithyroid drugs for less than 3 months. Following extraction of RNA from PBMCs, that RNA was used to make the TCR library. TCR beta libraries were built with iRepertoire HTBI primers and Arm-PCR of CDR3 regions. TCRdb re-called the multiplex PCR reads with MiXCR, one entry per CDR3 protein. The table lists approximately 470,000 distinct CDR3 sequences, under 20% of them singletons, with roughly an eighth in the top ten. General observations from the study: It is possible that accuracy was reduced by the small size of the sample. Persistent disease exhibited a predilection for TRBV28, TRBJ1-2 and TRBJ2-5.

This clonotype was observed at least ten times. The antigen remains unidentified. J lost 8 bases, V lost 6 bases, and 6 bases had no gene match. From germline, CDR1 is MNHNS and CDR2 SASEGT. The CDR3 is made up of 13 amino acids. The same sample was also used in a study of T cells in Graves' hyperthyroidism and ophthalmopathy. According to that study: Graves' hyperthyroidism without ophthalmopathy progression within 18 months was termed stable.

The chain is built from TRBV6-1 and TRBJ1-2, with 10 bases that match TRBD1. The specimen was peripheral blood mononuclear cells (PBMCs), collected at new diagnosis, from a patient treated with antithyroid drugs. The sequence was collected from a man aged 40-55 years with Graves disease. CDR3 region: CASSRQGASGYTF. For the CDR3, the DNA is TGTGCCAGCAGCAGACAGGGGGCAAGCGGCTACACCTTC.